This TCR beta chain was sequenced in a study of radiotherapy plus CTLA-4 blockade in lung cancer. This clone was detected ten times or more. Generated by immunoSEQ multiplex PCR, the TCRdb table keeps only in-frame clones and is missing some. The profile covers more than 95,000 clones, with around 74% appearing a single time and 2.8% taken by the ten largest. The germline gives CDR1 LNHDA, CDR2 SQIVND (reference sequence). The CDR3 consists of 14 residues. Trimming cost V 1 base and J 5 bases; bases outside gene matches: 2. The TCR was taken from a human donor with non-small cell lung cancer who had a partial response to radiotherapy plus ipilimumab. Some clones in this sample may be carry-over from other donors' samples. The rearrangement links TRBV19 to TRBJ2-5, with 9 bases lining up with TRBD2. This specimen consisted of peripheral blood, obtained from a patient treated with radiotherapy plus ipilimumab. DNA of the CDR3: TGTGCCAGTAGTATAGGACTAGCGGAGGAGACCCAGTACTTC. Encoded protein: CASSIGLAEETQYF. The full variable domain, rest sourced from reference TRBV19 and TRBJ2-5, is DGGITQSPKYLFRKEGQNVTLSCEQNLNHDAMYWYRQDPGQGLRLIYYSQIVNDFQKGDIAEGYSVSREKKESFPLTVTSAQKNPTAFYLCASSIGLAEETQYFGPGTRLLVL.